The 25 T cell receptor beta chains below all came from one sample that was sequenced in a study of cytomegalovirus exposure and HLA in healthy donors. Amplification used 60 Vbeta primers and 13 Jbeta primers. Some clones are missing from TCRdb's copy, which holds only in-frame ones; the method was immunoSEQ multiplex PCR. This sample has about 140,000 clones; roughly 77% occur once, and the top ten carry approximately 4.3%. Sample: PBMCs. Receptor source: a man aged 25-45 years in good health.

The chain uses TRBV6-4 and TRBJ2-1; D perhaps matches TRBD1 (7 bases). This CDR3 contains 17 residues. Germline CDR1 is MRHNA and CDR2 is SNTAGT. Deletions cut 1 base from V and 5 bases from J, with 18 bases between. The CDR3 sequence is CASSDWRTGGFNNEQFF. Written as DNA, the CDR3 is TGTGCCAGCAGTGACTGGAGGACAGGAGGGTTTAACAATGAGCAGTTCTTC.

This chain links TRBV30 with TRBJ1-5; D ambiguous. With 1 base removed from V and 1 base from J, the gap between germline ends came to 5 bases. The CDR3 covers 13 residues. Germline lookup yields CDR1 GTSNPN and CDR2 SVGIG (reference sequence). CDR3 DNA: TGTGCCTGGAGTGGACAAAGCAATCAGCCCCAGCATTTT. This translates into CAWSGQSNQPQHF.

The chain recombines TRBV11-3 with TRBJ2-7; D might be TRBD2 (5 bases). Trimming pared 3 bases from V and 7 bases from J, leaving 19 bases between. There are 15 residues in the CDR3. Germline V gene data show CDR1 as SGHNT and CDR2 as YENEEA. CDR3 DNA sequence: TGTGCCAGCAGCTTTTTCGGGAAGGTCCTCGGGGAGCAGTACTTC. This gives the protein CASSFFGKVLGEQYF.

In its sample, this clone was seen once. The CDR3, as DNA: TGTGCCAGCAGAACTCTAGCGTCGGTTGAGCAGTACTTC. Amino acid sequence: CASRTLASVEQYF. V is TRBV6-6 and J is TRBJ2-7; the D gene is possibly TRBD2 (6 bases). Germline CDR1 reads MNHNY; CDR2 reads SVGAGI (reference sequence). The CDR3 is 13 amino acids. With 6 bases removed from V and 7 bases from J, the gap between germline ends came to 16 bases.

The chain recombines TRBV19 with TRBJ2-3; a weak D match, TRBD1 (5 bases). V lost 4 bases to trimming and J lost 0 bases, with 11 bases between them. Germline V gene sequence: CDR1 LNHDA, CDR2 SQIVND (reference sequence). The CDR3 totals 15 residues. The CDR3 sequence: CASSRGGLSTDTQYF. The CDR3 DNA is TGTGCCAGTAGTAGGGGCGGATTGAGCACAGATACGCAGTATTTT.

This clone has just a few counts. V gene TRBV18 combines with J gene TRBJ2-2, with 10 bases matching TRBD1. J was trimmed by 7 bases and V by 3 bases; bases with no gene match: 23. The germline gives CDR1 KGHSH, CDR2 LQKENI. This CDR3 has 21 amino acids. This chain's CDR3 is CASSPANRGQGGPRRVGELFF. CDR3 coding DNA: TGTGCCAGCTCACCCGCGAACCGAGGACAGGGGGGGCCTAGACGAGTCGGGGAGCTGTTTTTT.

The chain couples TRBV13 to TRBJ2-1; D gene unclear. This CDR3 is built from 12 residues. Germline V lookup: CDR1 PRHDT, CDR2 FYEKMQ (reference sequence). Trimming left V 2 bases short and J 7 bases short, with 6 bases between. In DNA, the CDR3 is TGTGCCAGCAGCTTACATGTGAATGAGCAGTTCTTC. It codes for CASSLHVNEQFF.

This sequence joins TRBV19 and TRBJ2-4; 8 bases align to TRBD1. Germline trimming cut 6 bases from V and 10 bases from J; bases unmatched to any gene: 14. The CDR3 extends over 15 amino acids. CDR1 LNHDA and CDR2 SQIVND come from the germline V gene (reference sequence). In DNA form, the CDR3 reads TGTGCCAGTAGCATCAACCATGGACAGGGTGGTATTCAGTACTTC. Protein sequence: CASSINHGQGGIQYF.

J is TRBJ2-7 and V is TRBV7-8; a possible D gene is TRBD1 (6 bases). The germline V gene encodes CDR1 SGHVS and CDR2 FQNEAQ. The CDR3 sequence is 15 residues long. Trimming removed 5 bases from V and 5 bases from J, with 19 bases in between. The CDR3 here is CASSQTQGSWNEQYF. The CDR3 coding sequence is TGTGCCAGCAGCCAAACACAGGGTTCTTGGAACGAGCAGTACTTC.

Only one count was recorded for this clone. This chain uses TRBV11-2 with TRBJ2-7; a weak D match, TRBD2 (7 bases). V was clipped by 7 bases and J by 7 bases, with 32 bases between them. The germline V gene encodes CDR1 SGHAT and CDR2 FQNNGV. The CDR3 sequence is 18 residues long. The CDR3 sequence: CASTKWGAAGELPGEQYF. The CDR3 region has the DNA TGTGCCAGCACCAAATGGGGGGCGGCGGGAGAGCTCCCGGGGGAGCAGTACTTC.

This chain links TRBV5-1 with TRBJ2-1; 12 positions match TRBD2. Looked up from germline, CDR1 is SGHRS and CDR2 is YFSETQ. Germline trimming cut 5 bases from V and 7 bases from J; bases unmatched to any gene: 7. CDR3 length: 15 residues. The CDR3 loop reads CASRALAGGMNEQFF. The CDR3 nucleotides read TGCGCCAGCAGGGCACTAGCGGGAGGAATGAATGAGCAGTTCTTC.

V and J are TRBV10-1 and TRBJ2-3, with a weak D call TRBD2 (5 bases). Germline CDR1 is WNHNN and CDR2 is SYGVQD (reference sequence). Trimming shortened V by 5 bases and J by 1 base, and 7 bases separated the two germline ends. The CDR3 is 13 amino acids. CDR3 DNA sequence: TGCGCCAGCAGTAGCGGTCGCACAGATACGCAGTATTTT. This gives the protein CASSSGRTDTQYF.

The rearrangement joins TRBV6-6 to TRBJ1-5; D is unclear. The ends were cut back, 2 bases at V and 7 bases at J, with 12 bases in the middle. The CDR3 consists of 14 residues. In germline, CDR1 is MNHNY, CDR2 SVGAGI (reference sequence). This CDR3 is CASSYVGRGQPQHF. CDR3 bases: TGTGCCAGCAGTTACGTGGGCAGAGGGCAGCCCCAGCATTTT.

This chain's CDR3 is CASSLVEADLWDTQYF. CDR3 nucleotide sequence: TGTGCCAGCAGCTTAGTTGAAGCGGATCTCTGGGATACGCAGTATTTT. The V call is TRBV7-9, the J call TRBJ2-3, with D maybe TRBD2 (5 bases). CDR1 is SEHNR, CDR2 FQNEAQ, per germline (reference sequence). CDR3 size: 16 residues. Trimming took off 1 base at V and 6 bases at J, with 17 bases between the two ends.

Details on this clone: The sample has other DNA sequences that encode this CDR3 too. The V and J genes are TRBV7-9 and TRBJ1-5, with a tentative D call TRBD1 (6 bases). The V and J ends lost 1 base and 5 bases respectively, with 9 bases between them. The CDR3 contains 14 residues. Germline CDR1 is SEHNR and CDR2 is FQNEAQ (reference sequence). Here the CDR3 reads CASSLGAGDQPQHF. CDR3 DNA sequence: TGTGCCAGCAGCTTAGGGGCAGGGGATCAGCCCCAGCATTTT.

The chain combines TRBV18 with TRBJ2-7; the D is unclear. V was shortened by 3 bases and J by 3 bases, with 15 bases between the two germline ends. This CDR3 has 15 amino acids. CDR1 KGHSH and CDR2 LQKENI come from the germline V gene. The DNA of the CDR3 is TGTGCCAGCTCACCTGGAGACTCCAGCTTCTACGAGCAGTACTTC. Protein: CASSPGDSSFYEQYF. Full variable domain (missing parts from reference TRBV18 and TRBJ2-7): NAGVMQNPRHLVRRRGQEARLRCSPMKGHSHVYWYRQLPEEGLKFMVYLQKENIIDESGMPKERFSAEFPKEGPSILRIQQVVRGDSAAYFCASSPGDSSFYEQYFGPGTRLTVT.

The genes are TRBV19 and TRBJ2-1, with 11 bases identical to TRBD2. This CDR3 is 15 amino acids long. CDR1 is LNHDA, CDR2 SQIVND, per germline (reference sequence). V was pared by 3 bases and J by 5 bases, with 3 bases of the junction left unmatched. This chain's CDR3 is CASSMVLAGDNEQFF. CDR3 DNA sequence: TGTGCCAGTAGTATGGTACTAGCGGGAGACAATGAGCAGTTCTTC.

This chain links TRBV10-1 with TRBJ1-4; a weak D match, TRBD1 (5 bases). Germline values: CDR1 WNHNN, CDR2 SYGVQD (reference sequence). The CDR3 extends over 13 amino acids. V was trimmed by 3 bases and J by 10 bases, leaving 12 bases between them. CDR3 amino acids: CASSDPGQGKLFF. The CDR3 region has the DNA TGCGCCAGCAGTGACCCCGGACAAGGAAAACTGTTTTTT.

This chain connects TRBV28 to TRBJ2-7, with D perhaps matching TRBD2 (5 bases). The CDR3 sequence is 15 residues long. Trimming shortened V by 5 bases and J by 3 bases, and 17 bases separated the two germline ends. CDR1 is MDHEN, CDR2 SYDVKM, per germline. CDR3 DNA: TGTGCCAGCAGTCCCGGAGCCGGGGTTTTCTACGAGCAGTACTTC. It codes for CASSPGAGVFYEQYF.

This chain joins TRBV6-6 and TRBJ1-5; 7 nucleotides line up with TRBD1. The germline V gene encodes CDR1 MNHNY and CDR2 SVGAGI (reference sequence). This CDR3 is 13 amino acids long. V dropped 5 bases and J dropped 6; count of bases not matched to a gene: 4. The CDR3 nucleotides are TGTGCCAGCAGTAGACAGGGCGGTCAGCCCCAGCATTTT. Its translation is CASSRQGGQPQHF.

The rearrangement joins TRBV7-8 to TRBJ2-1; 7 nucleotides match TRBD1. Germline trimming cut 4 bases from V and 0 bases from J; bases unmatched to any gene: 3. Germline CDR1 is SGHVS and CDR2 is FQNEAQ. The CDR3 is 15 residues long. Written as DNA, the CDR3 is TGTGCCAGCAGCTCGGCAGGGGGCTCCTACAATGAGCAGTTCTTC. Its translation is CASSSAGGSYNEQFF.

This clone was counted only a few times. The chain carries TRBV28 and TRBJ1-5; 7 bases align to TRBD1. CDR3 length equals 13 residues. The V gene's germline CDR1 is MDHEN and CDR2 SYDVKM. Germline trimming cut 7 bases from V and 6 bases from J; bases unmatched to any gene: 6. The CDR3 loop is CASTGTGAQPQHF. The CDR3 bases are TGTGCCAGCACCGGAACAGGGGCTCAGCCCCAGCATTTT.

This sequence joins TRBV15 and TRBJ2-1; D is possibly TRBD2 (6 bases). Germline assignment: CDR1 LNHNV and CDR2 YYDKDF (reference sequence). The CDR3 loop spans 16 amino acids. Trimming left V 5 bases short and J 4 bases short, with 18 bases between. DNA for the CDR3: TGTGCCACCAGCGGGTCCTGGGACTCCCAGTACAATGAGCAGTTCTTC. Encoded protein: CATSGSWDSQYNEQFF.

The V and J genes are TRBV27 and TRBJ2-7; no clear D. Germline CDR1 reads MNHEY; CDR2 reads SMNVEV (reference sequence). The CDR3 sequence is 16 residues long. Deletions cut 5 bases from V and 3 bases from J, with 20 bases between. As DNA, the CDR3 is TGTGCCAGCAGTCCGCTTGGCGGTTTAAGGAGCTACGAGCAGTACTTC. It codes for CASSPLGGLRSYEQYF.

The V and J genes are TRBV30 and TRBJ1-2, with TRBD1 as a possible D gene (5 bases). Between the trimmed V and J ends, which lost 4 bases and 8 bases, there was a span of 14 bases. In germline, CDR1 is GTSNPN, CDR2 SVGIG (reference sequence). The CDR3 is 12 residues long. The CDR3 DNA follows: TGTGCCTGGACCCCCGGGGGGGAAGGCTACACCTTC. Amino acid sequence: CAWTPGGEGYTF.